This TCR beta chain derives from a study of T cells after yellow fever vaccination. Synthesis of TCR cDNA relied on 5'RACE template switching, which attached a universal primer site and UMIs. TCRdb used MiXCR to reprocess the 5' RACE reads, holding one entry per CDR3 protein. The data contain about 630,000 distinct CDR3 sequences, roughly an eighth of them singletons. Trimming cost V 5 bases and J 8 bases, with 16 bases left between them. The CDR3 loop spans 14 amino acids. Germline assignment: CDR1 SEHNR and CDR2 FQNEAQ (reference sequence). Sequencing used PBMCs, obtained on the day of the yellow fever booster vaccination. The sequence derives from a man aged 30 to 39 who received the YFV17D yellow fever vaccine. V is TRBV7-9 and J is TRBJ2-1; D tentatively reads TRBD1 or TRBD2 (5 bases each). DNA for the CDR3: TGTGCCAGCAGCGAGGGATGGGGGAGCGATGAGCAGTTCTTC. This gives the protein CASSEGWGSDEQFF.